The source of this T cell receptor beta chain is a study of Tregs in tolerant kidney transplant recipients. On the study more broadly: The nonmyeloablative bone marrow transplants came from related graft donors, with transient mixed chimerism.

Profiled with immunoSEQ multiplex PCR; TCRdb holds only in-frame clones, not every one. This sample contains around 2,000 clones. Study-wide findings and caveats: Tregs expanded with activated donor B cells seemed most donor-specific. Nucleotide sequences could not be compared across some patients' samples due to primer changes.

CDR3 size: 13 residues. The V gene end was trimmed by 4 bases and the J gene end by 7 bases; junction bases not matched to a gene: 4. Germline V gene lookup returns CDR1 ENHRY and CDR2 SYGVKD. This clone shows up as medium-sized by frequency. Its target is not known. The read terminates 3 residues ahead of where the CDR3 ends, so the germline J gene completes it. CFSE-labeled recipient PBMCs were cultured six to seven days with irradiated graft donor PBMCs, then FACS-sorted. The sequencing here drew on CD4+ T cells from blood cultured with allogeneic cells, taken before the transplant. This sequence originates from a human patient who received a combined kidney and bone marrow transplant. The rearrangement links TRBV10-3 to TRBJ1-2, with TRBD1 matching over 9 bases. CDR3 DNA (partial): TGTGCCATCAGTGGGACAGGGGAAGCTGGC. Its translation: CAISGTGEAG. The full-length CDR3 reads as CAISGTGEAGYTF.